The 5 T cell receptor beta chains given below trace back to one sample, sequenced in a study of blood T cells in healthy people across ages. For the second PCR, which ran for about 7 to 12 cycles, a sample-barcoded 5' primer and a J-beta primer mix were used. From the 5' RACE reads, TCRdb called clonotypes with MiXCR, one entry per CDR3 protein. The data hold more than 650,000 distinct CDR3 sequences, with about 20% observed a single time. The sample comprised blood. Source of these receptors: a man aged 65 to 79 in good health.

This clonotype was counted between two and nine times. V gene TRBV20-1 combines with J gene TRBJ1-2; D is unresolved. CDR1 is DFQATT, CDR2 SNEGSKA, per germline (reference sequence). CDR3 length: 16 amino acids. With 3 bases removed from V and 4 bases from J, the gap between germline ends came to 21 bases. The CDR3, as DNA: TGCAGTGCTAGTTCCCGGGCTCTCGAGGAGGGCTATGGCTACACCTTC. Protein product: CSASSRALEEGYGYTF.

This clonotype has at least ten counts. J is TRBJ1-2 and V is TRBV12-3 or TRBV12-4; D is uncertain. There are 13 residues in the CDR3. V dropped 2 bases and J dropped 2 bases, with 6 bases sitting between them. CDR3 sequence: CASSLIQNYGYTF. The CDR3 DNA is TGTGCCAGCAGTTTAATTCAGAACTATGGCTACACCTTC.

This clonotype was observed a few times. V is TRBV4-1 and J is TRBJ2-2, with D perhaps matching TRBD2 (6 bases). Germline CDR1 and CDR2: MGHRA and YSYEKL. The CDR3 runs 16 residues. The V end lost 0 bases, the J end lost 13 bases, and 21 bases lay between the germline ends. The CDR3 DNA reads TGCGCCAGCAGCCAAGATTCTCCGGGAGCGGAATGGCGGCTGTTTTTT. This gives the protein CASSQDSPGAEWRLFF.

This clonotype was seen a few times. The V gene is TRBV20-1, the J gene TRBJ2-2; TRBD1 aligns across 7 bases. V gave up 6 bases and J gave up 7 bases; unmatched junction bases: 14. Germline V gene lookup returns CDR1 DFQATT and CDR2 SNEGSKA (reference sequence). This CDR3 has 15 amino acids. The CDR3 nucleotides read TGCAGTGCAGCCGGGGCAGGGGGTAGTCACGGGGAGCTGTTTTTT. Encoded protein: CSAAGAGGSHGELFF.

V gene TRBV2 combines with J gene TRBJ2-3; no clear D gene. This CDR3 spans 15 amino acids. Trimming pared 2 bases from V and 2 bases from J, leaving 11 bases between. Germline V gene data show CDR1 as SNHLY and CDR2 as FYNNEI. The CDR3 spells CASSELRPDTDTQYF. The CDR3 DNA is TGTGCCAGCAGTGAACTCCGTCCCGACACAGATACGCAGTATTTT.